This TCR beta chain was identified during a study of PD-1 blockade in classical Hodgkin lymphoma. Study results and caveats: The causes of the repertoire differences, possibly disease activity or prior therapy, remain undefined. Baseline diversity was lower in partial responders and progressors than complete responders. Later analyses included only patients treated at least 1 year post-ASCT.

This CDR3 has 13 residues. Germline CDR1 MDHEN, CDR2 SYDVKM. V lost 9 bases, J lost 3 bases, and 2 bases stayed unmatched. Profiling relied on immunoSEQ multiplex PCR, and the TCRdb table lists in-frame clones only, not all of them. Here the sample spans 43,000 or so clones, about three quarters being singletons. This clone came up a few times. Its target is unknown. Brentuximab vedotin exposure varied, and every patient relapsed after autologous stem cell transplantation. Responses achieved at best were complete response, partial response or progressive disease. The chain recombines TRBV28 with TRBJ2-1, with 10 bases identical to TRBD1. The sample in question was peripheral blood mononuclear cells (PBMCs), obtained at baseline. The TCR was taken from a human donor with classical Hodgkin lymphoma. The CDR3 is CASRDRGYNEQFF. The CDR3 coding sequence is TGTGCCAGTCGGGACAGGGGCTACAATGAGCAGTTCTTC.